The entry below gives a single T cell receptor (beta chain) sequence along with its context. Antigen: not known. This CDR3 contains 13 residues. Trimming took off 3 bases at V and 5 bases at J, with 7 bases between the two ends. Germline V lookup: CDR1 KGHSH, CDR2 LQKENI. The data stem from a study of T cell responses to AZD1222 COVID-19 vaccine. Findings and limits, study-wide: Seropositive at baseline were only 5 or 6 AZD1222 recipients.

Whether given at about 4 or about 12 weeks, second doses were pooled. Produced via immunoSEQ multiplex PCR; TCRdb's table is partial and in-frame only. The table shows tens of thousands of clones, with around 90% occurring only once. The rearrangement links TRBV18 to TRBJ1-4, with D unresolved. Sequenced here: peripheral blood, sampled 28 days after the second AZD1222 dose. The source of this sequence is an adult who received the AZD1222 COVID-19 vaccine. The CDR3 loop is CASSPQENEKLFF. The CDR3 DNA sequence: TGTGCCAGCTCACCCCAGGAAAATGAAAAACTGTTTTTT.